This paragraph reports one TCR beta chain. The antigen is unknown. This sample was included in a study of shared clonotypes between healthy human individuals. Study conclusions and caveats: The study found about 5% of naive CD4 clonotypes shared across several donors. Naive subsets generally exceeded memory subsets in estimated richness.

This CDR3 comprises 18 residues. Germline CDR1 reads KGHSH; CDR2 reads LQKENI. The ends lost 3 bases at V and 5 bases at J; junction bases unmatched: 14. Some clones are missing from TCRdb's copy, which holds only in-frame ones; the method was immunoSEQ multiplex PCR. The data show more than 2,000,000 clones, approximately 94% seen once. V usage is TRBV18 and J usage is TRBJ2-3, with 10 bases fitting TRBD1. Sequencing used naive CD4+ T cells sorted from blood. Subset specified: CD45RA+ positively selected. The clonotype comes from a young man in good health. The CDR3 loop is CASSPLARQGANRDTQYF. The CDR3 nucleotides read TGTGCCAGCTCACCGCTAGCTAGACAGGGGGCTAATCGAGATACGCAGTATTTT.